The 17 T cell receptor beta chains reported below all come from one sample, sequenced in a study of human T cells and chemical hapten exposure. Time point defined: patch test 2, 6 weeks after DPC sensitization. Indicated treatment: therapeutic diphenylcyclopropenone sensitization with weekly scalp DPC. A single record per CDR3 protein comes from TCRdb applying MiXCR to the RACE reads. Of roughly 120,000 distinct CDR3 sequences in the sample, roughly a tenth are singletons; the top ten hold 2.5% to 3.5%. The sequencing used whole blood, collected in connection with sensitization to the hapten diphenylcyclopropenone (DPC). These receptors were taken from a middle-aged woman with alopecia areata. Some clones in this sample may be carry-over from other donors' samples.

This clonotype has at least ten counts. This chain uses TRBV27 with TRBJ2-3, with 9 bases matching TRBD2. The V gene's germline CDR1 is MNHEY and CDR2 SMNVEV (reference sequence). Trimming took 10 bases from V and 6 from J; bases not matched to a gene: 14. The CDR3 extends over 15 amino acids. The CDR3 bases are TGTGCCACCAAGGTGCCGGGACTAGCTGGGGATACGCAGTATTTT. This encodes CATKVPGLAGDTQYF.

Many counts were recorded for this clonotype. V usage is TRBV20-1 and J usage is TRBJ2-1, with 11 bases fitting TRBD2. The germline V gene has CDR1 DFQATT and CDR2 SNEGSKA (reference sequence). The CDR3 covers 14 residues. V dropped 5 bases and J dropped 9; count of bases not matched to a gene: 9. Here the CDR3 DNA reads TGCAGTGCTGACGTTAGCGGGGGGGCGGGTGAGCAGTTCTTC. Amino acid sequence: CSADVSGGAGEQFF.

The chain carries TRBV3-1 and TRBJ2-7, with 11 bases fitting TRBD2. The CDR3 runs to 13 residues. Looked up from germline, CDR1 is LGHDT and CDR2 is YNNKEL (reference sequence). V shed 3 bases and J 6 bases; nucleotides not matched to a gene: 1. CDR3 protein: CASSHLAGGEQYF. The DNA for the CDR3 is TGTGCCAGCAGCCATCTAGCGGGGGGCGAGCAGTACTTC.

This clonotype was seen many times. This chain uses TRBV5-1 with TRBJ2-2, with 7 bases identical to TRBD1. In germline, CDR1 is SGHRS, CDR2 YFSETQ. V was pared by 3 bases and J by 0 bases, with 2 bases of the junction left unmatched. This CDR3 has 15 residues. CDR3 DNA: TGCGCCAGCAGCTCCAGGGGGTCGAACACCGGGGAGCTGTTTTTT. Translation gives CASSSRGSNTGELFF.

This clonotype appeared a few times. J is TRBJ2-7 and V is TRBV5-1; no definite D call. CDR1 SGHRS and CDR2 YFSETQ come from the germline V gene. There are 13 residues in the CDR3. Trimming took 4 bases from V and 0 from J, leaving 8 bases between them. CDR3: CASSADGSYEQYF. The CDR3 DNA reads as TGCGCCAGCAGCGCCGACGGCTCCTACGAGCAGTACTTC.

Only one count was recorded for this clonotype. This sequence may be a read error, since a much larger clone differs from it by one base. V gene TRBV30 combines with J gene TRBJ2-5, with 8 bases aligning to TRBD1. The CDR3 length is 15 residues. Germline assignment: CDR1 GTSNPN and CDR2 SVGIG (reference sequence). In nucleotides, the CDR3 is TGTGCCCGGAGTTCGGACAGGGTCCCCCAAGAGACCCAGTACTTC. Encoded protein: CARSSDRVPQETQYF.

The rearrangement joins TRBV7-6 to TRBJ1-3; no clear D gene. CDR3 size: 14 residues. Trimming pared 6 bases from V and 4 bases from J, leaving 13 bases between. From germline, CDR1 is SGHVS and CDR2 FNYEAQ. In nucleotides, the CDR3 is TGTGCCAGCAGTATAGGGTCGCGGGGAAACACCATATATTTT. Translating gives CASSIGSRGNTIYF.

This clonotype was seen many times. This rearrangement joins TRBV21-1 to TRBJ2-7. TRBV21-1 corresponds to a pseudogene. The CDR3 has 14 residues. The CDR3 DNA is TGTGCCAGCAGCAAACCTATTTCCCAGGCCGAGCAGTACTTC. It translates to CASSKPISQAEQYF.

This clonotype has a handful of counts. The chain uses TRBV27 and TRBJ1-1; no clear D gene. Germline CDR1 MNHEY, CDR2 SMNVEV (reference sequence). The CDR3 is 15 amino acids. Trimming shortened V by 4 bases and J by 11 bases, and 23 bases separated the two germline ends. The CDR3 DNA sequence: TGTGCCAGCAGTTCCCACGAGGGCAGGAGTGTATGGGCTTTCTTT. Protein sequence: CASSSHEGRSVWAFF.

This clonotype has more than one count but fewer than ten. The CDR3 nucleotides read TGTGCCAGCAGCCATTATACTGAAGCTTTCTTT. Amino acids: CASSHYTEAFF. This chain links TRBV14 with TRBJ1-1; D unresolved. The CDR3 sequence is 11 residues long. CDR1 is SGHDN and CDR2 is FVKESK in the germline V gene. V lost 3 bases, J lost 5 bases, and 4 bases lay in between.

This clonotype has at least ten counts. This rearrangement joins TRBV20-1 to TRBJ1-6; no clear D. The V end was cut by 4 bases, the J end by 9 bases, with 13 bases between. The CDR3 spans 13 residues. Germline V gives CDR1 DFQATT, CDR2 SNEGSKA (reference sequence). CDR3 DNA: TGCAGTGCTACGGGGTACCAGTCTTCACCCCTCCACTTT. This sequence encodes CSATGYQSSPLHF.

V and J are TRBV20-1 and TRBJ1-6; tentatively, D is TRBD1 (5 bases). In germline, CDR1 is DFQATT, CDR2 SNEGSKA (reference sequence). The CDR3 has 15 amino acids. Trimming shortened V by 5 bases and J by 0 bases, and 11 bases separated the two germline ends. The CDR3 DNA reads TGCAGTGCTGTACCAGGGAGCTCCTATAATTCACCCCTCCACTTT. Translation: CSAVPGSSYNSPLHF.

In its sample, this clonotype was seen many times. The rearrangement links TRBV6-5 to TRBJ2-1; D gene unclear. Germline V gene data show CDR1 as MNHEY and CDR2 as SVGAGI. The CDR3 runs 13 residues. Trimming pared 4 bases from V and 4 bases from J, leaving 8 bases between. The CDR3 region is CASSLLDYNEQFF. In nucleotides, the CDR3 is TGTGCCAGCAGTTTACTCGATTACAATGAGCAGTTCTTC.

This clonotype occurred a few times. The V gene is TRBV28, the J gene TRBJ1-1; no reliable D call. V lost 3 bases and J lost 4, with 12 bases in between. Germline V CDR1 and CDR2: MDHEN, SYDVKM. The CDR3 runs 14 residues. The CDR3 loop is CASSFVQLSTEAFF. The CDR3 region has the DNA TGTGCCAGCAGTTTTGTACAGCTAAGCACTGAAGCTTTCTTT.

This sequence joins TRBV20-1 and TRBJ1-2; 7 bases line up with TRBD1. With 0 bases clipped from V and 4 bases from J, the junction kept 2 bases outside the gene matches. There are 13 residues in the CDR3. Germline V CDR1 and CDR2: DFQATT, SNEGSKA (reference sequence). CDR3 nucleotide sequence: TGCAGTGCTAGAGACGGGACAGCCTATGGCTACACCTTC. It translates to CSARDGTAYGYTF.

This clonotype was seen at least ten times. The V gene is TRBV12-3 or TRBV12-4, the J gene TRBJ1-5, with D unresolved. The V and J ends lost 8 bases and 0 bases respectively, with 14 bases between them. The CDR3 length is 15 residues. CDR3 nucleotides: TGTGCCAGCGGTAAGGGCAGGTATAGCAATCAGCCCCAGCATTTT. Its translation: CASGKGRYSNQPQHF.

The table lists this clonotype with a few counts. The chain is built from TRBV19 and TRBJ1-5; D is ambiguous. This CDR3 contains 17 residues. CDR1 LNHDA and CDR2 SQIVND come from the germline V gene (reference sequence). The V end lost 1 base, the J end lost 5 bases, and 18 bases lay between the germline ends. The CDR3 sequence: CASSIGLVWSMDQPQHF. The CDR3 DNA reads TGTGCCAGTAGTATAGGTCTGGTGTGGAGCATGGATCAGCCCCAGCATTTT. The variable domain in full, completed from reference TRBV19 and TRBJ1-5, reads DGGITQSPKYLFRKEGQNVTLSCEQNLNHDAMYWYRQDPGQGLRLIYYSQIVNDFQKGDIAEGYSVSREKKESFPLTVTSAQKNPTAFYLCASSIGLVWSMDQPQHFGDGTRLSIL.